The source of this T cell receptor (beta chain) is a study of cytomegalovirus exposure and HLA in healthy donors. Study-level results: TRBV6-2, TRBV6-3 and some other V segments were excluded as indistinguishable. Per published accounts, TCR beta sequences correctly predicted the HLA-A and HLA-B alleles of most subjects.

This CDR3 has 12 amino acids. V dropped 7 bases and J dropped 5 bases, with 11 bases sitting between them. CDR1 LNHDA and CDR2 SQIVND come from the germline V gene (reference sequence). Researchers ran the PCR with 60 Vbeta and 13 Jbeta primers. The protocol was immunoSEQ multiplex PCR, while the TCRdb copy is restricted to in-frame clones and leaves out a portion. The sample carries 120,000 to 150,000 clones, nearly 80% recorded once. Concerning this clone: Its antigen is not known.

This clonotype was obtained from a man aged 35-49 years in good health and CMV-seropositive. The sequenced sample was PBMCs. The rearrangement uses TRBV19 and TRBJ1-1; D is unresolved. The CDR3 loop reads CASISRRTEAFF. The CDR3 coding sequence is TGTGCCAGTATATCCCGGCGGACTGAAGCTTTCTTT.